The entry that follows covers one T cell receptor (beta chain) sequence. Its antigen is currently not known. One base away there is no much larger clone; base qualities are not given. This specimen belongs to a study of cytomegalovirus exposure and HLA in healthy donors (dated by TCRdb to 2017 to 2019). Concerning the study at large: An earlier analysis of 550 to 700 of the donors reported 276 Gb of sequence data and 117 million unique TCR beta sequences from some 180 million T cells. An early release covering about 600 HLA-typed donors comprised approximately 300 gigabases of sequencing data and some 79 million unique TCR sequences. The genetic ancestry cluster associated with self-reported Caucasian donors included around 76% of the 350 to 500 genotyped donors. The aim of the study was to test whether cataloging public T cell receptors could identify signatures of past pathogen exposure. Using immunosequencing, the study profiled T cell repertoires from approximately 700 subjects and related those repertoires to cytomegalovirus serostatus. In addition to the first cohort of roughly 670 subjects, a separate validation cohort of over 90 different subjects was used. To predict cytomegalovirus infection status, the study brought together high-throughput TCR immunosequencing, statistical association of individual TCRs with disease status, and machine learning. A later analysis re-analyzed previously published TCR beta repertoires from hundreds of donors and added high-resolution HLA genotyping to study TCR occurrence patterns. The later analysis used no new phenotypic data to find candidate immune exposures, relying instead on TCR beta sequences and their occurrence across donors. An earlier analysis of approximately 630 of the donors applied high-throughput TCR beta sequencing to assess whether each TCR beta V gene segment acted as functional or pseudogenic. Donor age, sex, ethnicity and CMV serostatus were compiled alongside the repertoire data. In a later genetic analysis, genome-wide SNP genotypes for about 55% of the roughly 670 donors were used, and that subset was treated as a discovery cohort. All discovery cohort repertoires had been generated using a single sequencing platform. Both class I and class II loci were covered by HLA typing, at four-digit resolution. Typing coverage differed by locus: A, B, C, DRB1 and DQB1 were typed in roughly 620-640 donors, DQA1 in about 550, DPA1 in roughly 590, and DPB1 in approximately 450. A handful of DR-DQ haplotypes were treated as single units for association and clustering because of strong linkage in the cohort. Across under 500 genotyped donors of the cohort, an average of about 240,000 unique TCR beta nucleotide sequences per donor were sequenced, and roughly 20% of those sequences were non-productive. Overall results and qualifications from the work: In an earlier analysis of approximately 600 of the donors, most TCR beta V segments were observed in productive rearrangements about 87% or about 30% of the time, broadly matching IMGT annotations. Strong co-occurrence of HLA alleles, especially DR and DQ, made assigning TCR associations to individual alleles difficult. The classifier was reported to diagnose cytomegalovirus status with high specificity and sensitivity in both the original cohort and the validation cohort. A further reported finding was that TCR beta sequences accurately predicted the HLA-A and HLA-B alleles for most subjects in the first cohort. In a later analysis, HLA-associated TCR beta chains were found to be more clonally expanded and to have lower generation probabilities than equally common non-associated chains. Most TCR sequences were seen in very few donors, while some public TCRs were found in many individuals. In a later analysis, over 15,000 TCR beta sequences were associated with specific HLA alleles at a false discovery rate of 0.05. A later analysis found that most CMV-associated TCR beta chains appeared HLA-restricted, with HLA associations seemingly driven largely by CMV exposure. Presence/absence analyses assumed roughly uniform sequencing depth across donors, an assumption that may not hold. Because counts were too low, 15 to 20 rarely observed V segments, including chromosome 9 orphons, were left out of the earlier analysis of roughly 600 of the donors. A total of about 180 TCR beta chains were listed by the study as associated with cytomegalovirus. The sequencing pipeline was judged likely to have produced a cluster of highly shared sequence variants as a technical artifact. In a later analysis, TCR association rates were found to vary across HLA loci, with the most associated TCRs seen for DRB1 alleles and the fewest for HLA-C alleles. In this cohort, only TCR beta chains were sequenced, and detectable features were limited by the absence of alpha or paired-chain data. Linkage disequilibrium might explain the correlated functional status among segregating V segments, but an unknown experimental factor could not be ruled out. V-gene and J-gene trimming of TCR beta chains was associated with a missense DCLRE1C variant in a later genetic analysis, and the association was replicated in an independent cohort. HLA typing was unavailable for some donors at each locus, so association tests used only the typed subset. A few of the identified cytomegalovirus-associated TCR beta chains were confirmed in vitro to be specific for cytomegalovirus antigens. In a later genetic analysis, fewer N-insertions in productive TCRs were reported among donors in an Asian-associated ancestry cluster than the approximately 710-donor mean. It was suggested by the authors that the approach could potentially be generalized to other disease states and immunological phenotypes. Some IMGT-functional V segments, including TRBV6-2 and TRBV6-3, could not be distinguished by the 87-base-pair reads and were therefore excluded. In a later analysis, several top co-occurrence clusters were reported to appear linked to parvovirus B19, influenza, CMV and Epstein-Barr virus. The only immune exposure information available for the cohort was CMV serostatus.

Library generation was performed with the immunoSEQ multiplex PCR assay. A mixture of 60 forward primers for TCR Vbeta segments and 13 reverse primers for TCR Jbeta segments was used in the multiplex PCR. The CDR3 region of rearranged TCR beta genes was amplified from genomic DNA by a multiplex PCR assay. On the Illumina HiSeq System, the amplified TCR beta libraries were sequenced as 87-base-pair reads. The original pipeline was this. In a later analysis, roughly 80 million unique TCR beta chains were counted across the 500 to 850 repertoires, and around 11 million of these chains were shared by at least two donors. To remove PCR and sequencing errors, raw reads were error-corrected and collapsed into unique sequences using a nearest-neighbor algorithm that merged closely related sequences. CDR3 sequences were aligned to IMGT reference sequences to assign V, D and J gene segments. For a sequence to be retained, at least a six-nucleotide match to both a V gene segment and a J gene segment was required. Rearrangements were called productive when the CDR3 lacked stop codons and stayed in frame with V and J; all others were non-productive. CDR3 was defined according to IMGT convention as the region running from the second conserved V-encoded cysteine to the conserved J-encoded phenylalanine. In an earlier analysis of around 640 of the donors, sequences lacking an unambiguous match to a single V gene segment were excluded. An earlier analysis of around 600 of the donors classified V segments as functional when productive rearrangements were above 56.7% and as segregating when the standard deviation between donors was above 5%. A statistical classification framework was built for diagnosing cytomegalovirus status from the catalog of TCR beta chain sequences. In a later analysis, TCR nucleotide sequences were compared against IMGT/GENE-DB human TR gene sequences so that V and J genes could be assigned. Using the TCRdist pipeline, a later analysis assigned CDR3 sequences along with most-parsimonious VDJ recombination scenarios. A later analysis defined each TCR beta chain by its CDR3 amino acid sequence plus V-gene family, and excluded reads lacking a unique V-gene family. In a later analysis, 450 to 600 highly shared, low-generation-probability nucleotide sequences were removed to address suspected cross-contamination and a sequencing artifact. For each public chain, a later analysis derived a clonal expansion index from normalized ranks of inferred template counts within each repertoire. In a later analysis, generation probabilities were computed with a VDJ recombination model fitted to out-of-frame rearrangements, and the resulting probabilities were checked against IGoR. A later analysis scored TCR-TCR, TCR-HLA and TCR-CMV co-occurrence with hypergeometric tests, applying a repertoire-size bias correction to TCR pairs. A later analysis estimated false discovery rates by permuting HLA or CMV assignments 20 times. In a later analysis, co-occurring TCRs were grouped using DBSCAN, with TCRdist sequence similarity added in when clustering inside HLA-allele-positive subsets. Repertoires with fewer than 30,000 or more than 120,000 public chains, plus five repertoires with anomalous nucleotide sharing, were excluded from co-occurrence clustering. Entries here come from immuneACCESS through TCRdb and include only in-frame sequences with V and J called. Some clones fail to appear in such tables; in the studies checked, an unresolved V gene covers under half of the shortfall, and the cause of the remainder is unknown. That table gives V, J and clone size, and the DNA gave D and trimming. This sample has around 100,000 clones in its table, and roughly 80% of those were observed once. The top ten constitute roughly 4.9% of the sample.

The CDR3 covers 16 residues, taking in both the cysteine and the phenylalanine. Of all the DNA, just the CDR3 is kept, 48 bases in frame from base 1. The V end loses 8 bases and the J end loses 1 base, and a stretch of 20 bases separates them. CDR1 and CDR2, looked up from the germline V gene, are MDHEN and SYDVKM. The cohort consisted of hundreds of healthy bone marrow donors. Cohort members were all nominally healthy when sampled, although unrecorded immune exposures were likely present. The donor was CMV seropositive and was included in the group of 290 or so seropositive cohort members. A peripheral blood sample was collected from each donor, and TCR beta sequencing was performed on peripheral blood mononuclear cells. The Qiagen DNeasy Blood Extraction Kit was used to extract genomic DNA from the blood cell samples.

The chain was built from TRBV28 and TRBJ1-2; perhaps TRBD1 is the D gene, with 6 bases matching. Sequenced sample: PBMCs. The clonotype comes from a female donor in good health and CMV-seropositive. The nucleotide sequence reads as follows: TGTGCCAGCTCCCCGTCTGGGGGGGCTAATAACTATGGCTACACCTTC. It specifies CASSPSGGANNYGYTF.